The 8 T cell receptor beta chains reported below all come from one sample, sequenced in a study of blood T cell repertoires in COVID-19 (dated by TCRdb to 2020 to 2022). The library came from the immunoSEQ multiplex PCR assay. Imported from immuneACCESS, the table was reduced by TCRdb to in-frame sequences with V and J called. These copies leave out some clones; in studies compared against another copy, an unresolved V gene accounts for under half, and the cause of the remainder is not known. Within this sample are more than 95,000 clones, with roughly four fifths of them counted one time only. 17% of the sample rests with the top ten. Sample: peripheral blood. These receptors all stem from a man aged 25-45 years with COVID-19, enrolled during active disease.

The chain carries TRBV4-2 and TRBJ2-5; TRBD1 aligns across 8 bases. Germline lookup yields CDR1 LGHNA and CDR2 YNFKEQ. CDR3 length equals 16 residues. The J segment lost 2 bases and the V segment lost 0 bases, leaving 5 bases of the junction unmatched. The CDR3 bases are TGTGCCAGCAGCCAAGATATACAGGGGGGTCAAGAGACCCAGTACTTC. Protein product: CASSQDIQGGQETQYF.

This chain connects TRBV7-9 to TRBJ1-2, with TRBD1 identical over 9 bases. The junction had 8 bases not matched to a gene; V was cut back by 3 bases and J by 6 bases. The CDR3 consists of 15 residues. The germline V gene encodes CDR1 SEHNR and CDR2 FQNEAQ (reference sequence). CDR3 region: CASSFGQGYWNGYTF. DNA of the CDR3: TGTGCCAGCAGCTTTGGACAGGGGTACTGGAATGGCTACACCTTC.

J is TRBJ2-5 and V is TRBV3-1 (or the pseudogene TRBV3-2), with D tentatively TRBD2 (6 bases). Germline V gene sequence: CDR1 LGHDT, CDR2 YNNKEL (reference sequence). V dropped 4 bases and J dropped 5 bases, with 20 bases sitting between them. CDR3 length: 16 residues. Written as DNA, the CDR3 is TGTGCCAGCAGCCGCGGTAGCGAATACCGGGGGGAGACCCAGTACTTC. This sequence encodes CASSRGSEYRGETQYF.

This chain uses TRBV7-8 with TRBJ1-1, with D maybe TRBD1 (6 bases). The V end was cut by 6 bases, the J end by 6 bases, with 14 bases between. CDR1 and CDR2 (germline): SGHVS, FQNEAQ. The CDR3 length is 13 residues. The CDR3 spells CASSSLRGAEAFF. The CDR3 region has the DNA TGTGCCAGCAGTTCGCTCAGGGGAGCTGAAGCTTTCTTT.

V is TRBV5-6 and J is TRBJ1-2; D unclear. From germline, CDR1 is SGHDT and CDR2 YYEEEE. This CDR3 comprises 16 residues. The V and J ends lost 0 bases and 4 bases respectively, with 16 bases between them. The CDR3: CASSLDGVGSGYGYTF. The CDR3, as DNA: TGTGCCAGCAGCTTGGATGGGGTGGGGAGCGGCTATGGCTACACCTTC.

V is TRBV6-5 and J is TRBJ1-5; a possible D gene is TRBD1 (6 bases). Germline assignment: CDR1 MNHEY and CDR2 SVGAGI. Trimming pared 4 bases from V and 5 bases from J, leaving 12 bases between. The CDR3 sequence is 14 residues long. The CDR3 DNA is TGTGCCAGCAGTTCTCAGGGGTTGGATCAGCCCCAGCATTTT. It translates to CASSSQGLDQPQHF.

This clone was seen just once. The gene calls are TRBV10-1 and TRBJ1-1, with D perhaps matching TRBD1 (6 bases). Germline V gives CDR1 WNHNN, CDR2 SYGVQD (reference sequence). This CDR3 has 13 residues. V was trimmed by 9 bases and J by 1 base, leaving 12 bases between them. The CDR3 region has the DNA TGCGCCAGAGCGGGACACCCGAACACTGAAGCTTTCTTT. Translating it yields CARAGHPNTEAFF.

The sample holds many counts of this clone. This chain connects TRBV27 to TRBJ1-6; TRBD1 might be the D (6 bases). V lost 6 bases, J lost 10 bases, and 19 bases lay in between. The germline CDR1 and CDR2 sequences are MNHEY and SMNVEV (reference sequence). CDR3 length: 15 residues. The CDR3: CASSRSGQGRSPLHF. CDR3 nucleotides: TGTGCCAGCAGCCGATCCGGGCAGGGGCGATCACCCCTCCACTTT.